Below are 20 T cell receptor beta chains sequenced from a single sample in a study of blood T cell repertoires in COVID-19. The data were produced by immunoSEQ multiplex PCR, yet TCRdb's version contains in-frame clones alone and is incomplete. Among over 150,000 clones listed, roughly four fifths were seen once. Material for sequencing was peripheral blood. The receptors here all came from a woman aged 80 or older with acute or convalescent COVID-19.

The chain uses TRBV2 and TRBJ2-2; no definite D call. This CDR3 has 16 residues. The V and J ends lost 7 bases and 4 bases respectively, with 19 bases between them. CDR1 is SNHLY, CDR2 FYNNEI, per germline. This chain's CDR3 is CASTIGLGFSTGELFF. CDR3 sequence (DNA): TGTGCCAGCACTATCGGTCTTGGTTTTAGCACCGGGGAGCTGTTTTTT.

This clone has a handful of counts. The V and J genes are TRBV5-1 and TRBJ2-7; perhaps TRBD1 as D (6 bases). The V end was cut by 5 bases, the J end by 3 bases, with 9 bases between. The CDR3 is made up of 12 amino acids. Germline V gene lookup returns CDR1 SGHRS and CDR2 YFSETQ. DNA for the CDR3: TGCGCCAGCAGGGACAGTGACTACGAGCAGTACTTC. Protein sequence: CASRDSDYEQYF.

The rearrangement joins TRBV5-1 to TRBJ2-7, with 7 nucleotides matching TRBD1. Germline trimming cut 5 bases from V and 4 bases from J; bases unmatched to any gene: 12. From germline, CDR1 is SGHRS and CDR2 YFSETQ. The CDR3 has 15 amino acids. The CDR3 loop is CASRTTGDRVYEQYF. CDR3 nucleotide sequence: TGCGCCAGCAGGACTACAGGGGATAGGGTTTACGAGCAGTACTTC.

The gene calls are TRBV7-9 and TRBJ2-1, with TRBD2 matching 11 bases. J lost 6 bases, V lost 5 bases, and 9 bases had no gene match. CDR1 and CDR2 (germline): SEHNR, FQNEAQ (reference sequence). This CDR3 is built from 16 residues. The CDR3 DNA is TGTGCCAGCAGCCCTCCCGGGACTAGCGGATTCAATGAGCAGTTCTTC. Its protein is CASSPPGTSGFNEQFF.

The V gene is TRBV4-1, the J gene TRBJ2-3, with no clear D. This CDR3 spans 18 amino acids. CDR1 and CDR2 (germline): MGHRA, YSYEKL. The germline V and J ends were trimmed by 1 base and 0 bases, with 17 bases remaining between them. CDR3 bases: TGCGCCAGCAGCCAAGGGAGTGAGTCGTTCGGTAGCACAGATACGCAGTATTTT. Translation: CASSQGSESFGSTDTQYF.

In its sample, this clone was seen many times. The chain joins TRBV19 to TRBJ2-2; D is unclear. V shed 1 base and J shed 7 bases, with 16 bases lying between them. The CDR3 is 16 residues long. Germline CDR1 and CDR2: LNHDA and SQIVND (reference sequence). CDR3 in amino acids: CASSIGYSTLLGELFF. CDR3 DNA: TGTGCCAGTAGTATAGGGTACAGCACCCTTCTCGGGGAGCTGTTTTTT.

The chain combines TRBV7-3 with TRBJ1-2, with 12 bases aligning to TRBD1. The length of the CDR3 is 15 residues. Germline assignment: CDR1 SGHTA and CDR2 FQGTGA. J lost 4 bases, V lost 4 bases, and 4 bases had no gene match. CDR3 DNA sequence: TGTGCCAGCAGCTCACCGGGACAGGGGGCCTATGGCTACACCTTC. It codes for CASSSPGQGAYGYTF.

The CDR3 bases are TGTGCCAGCAGCTTGGTGACAGGGGGCTTCCAAGAGACCCAGTACTTC. It translates to CASSLVTGGFQETQYF. The V and J genes are TRBV5-8 and TRBJ2-5, with 10 bases lining up with TRBD1. Losses at the gene ends were 0 bases for V and 1 base for J; bases not matched to a gene: 3. CDR1 is SGHTS, CDR2 YDEGEE, per germline. The CDR3 spans 16 residues.

CDR3 sequence (DNA): TGTGCCAGCAGCTTGGTGGGACTAGCGGGGGCAACGAGAGAGACCCAGTACTTC. Amino acid sequence: CASSLVGLAGATRETQYF. This rearrangement joins TRBV5-4 to TRBJ2-5, with TRBD2 matching over 14 bases. CDR1 and CDR2 from the germline V gene are SGHNT and YYREEE (reference sequence). J was trimmed by 4 bases and V by 0 bases; bases with no gene match: 8. The CDR3 spans 18 residues. The variable domain in full, with the rest retrieved from reference TRBV5-4 and TRBJ2-5, is ETGVTQSPTHLIKTRGQQVTLRCSSQSGHNTVSWYQQALGQGPQFIFQYYREEENGRGNFPPRFSGLQFPNYSSELNVNALELDDSALYLCASSLVGLAGATRETQYFGPGTRLLVL.

This sequence joins TRBV14 and TRBJ1-5; the D gene is possibly TRBD1 (5 bases). The length of the CDR3 is 13 residues. CDR1 is SGHDN, CDR2 FVKESK, per germline. V lost 4 bases and J 3 bases, leaving 7 bases between the germline ends. CDR3 protein: CASSPGYNQPQHF. The CDR3 DNA follows: TGTGCCAGCAGCCCAGGGTACAATCAGCCCCAGCATTTT.

This chain links TRBV2 with TRBJ1-1; 9 bases match TRBD1. The ends lost 8 bases at V and 0 bases at J; junction bases unmatched: 4. Per the germline V gene, CDR1 is SNHLY and CDR2 is FYNNEI. There are 14 residues in the CDR3. The CDR3 DNA is TGTGCCAGCTCAAGGACAGGGGTGAACACTGAAGCTTTCTTT. It encodes CASSRTGVNTEAFF.

The J gene is TRBJ2-5, the V gene TRBV15, with 8 bases that match TRBD1. The length of the CDR3 is 16 residues. The V gene end was trimmed by 4 bases and the J gene end by 1 base; junction bases not matched to a gene: 8. CDR1 is LNHNV, CDR2 YYDKDF, per germline (reference sequence). The CDR3 sequence: CATSINRQGRQETQYF. In DNA, the CDR3 is TGTGCCACCAGCATAAACCGACAGGGGCGCCAAGAGACCCAGTACTTC.

The V gene is TRBV2, the J gene TRBJ2-3; 7 nucleotides match TRBD2. The CDR3 covers 14 residues. V gave up 10 bases and J gave up 0 bases; unmatched junction bases: 7. Per the germline V gene, CDR1 is SNHLY and CDR2 is FYNNEI. In DNA, the CDR3 is TGTGCCACCTTAGCGGGCCTTAGCACAGATACGCAGTATTTT. It yields the protein CATLAGLSTDTQYF.

A single count supports this clone. This chain joins TRBV11-2 and TRBJ2-2, with 7 bases lining up with TRBD1. With V trimmed by 0 bases and J by 7 bases, 5 bases remained unmatched. The CDR3 contains 15 residues. Germline assignment: CDR1 SGHAT and CDR2 FQNNGV. CDR3 loop: CASSLENRGGGELFF. CDR3 coding DNA: TGTGCCAGCAGCTTAGAAAACAGGGGCGGCGGGGAGCTGTTTTTT.

This clone appeared once. The V and J genes are TRBV9 and TRBJ1-1, with D possibly matching TRBD1 (5 bases). In germline, CDR1 is SGDLS, CDR2 YYNGEE. The CDR3 is 14 residues long. V was clipped by 3 bases and J by 1 base, with 10 bases between them. The CDR3 reads CASSAGRGNTEAFF. The CDR3 DNA sequence: TGTGCCAGCAGCGCCGGTAGGGGGAACACTGAAGCTTTCTTT. Looking up the rest from reference TRBV9 and TRBJ1-1 gives the full variable domain: DSGVTQTPKHLITATGQRVTLRCSPRSGDLSVYWYQQSLDQGLQFLIQYYNGEERAKGNILERFSAQQFPDLHSELNLSSLELGDSALYFCASSAGRGNTEAFFGQGTRLTVV.

This rearrangement joins TRBV6-2 or TRBV6-3 to TRBJ1-2; D might be TRBD1 (6 bases). The V end was cut by 2 bases, the J end by 4 bases, with 11 bases between. The CDR3 consists of 14 residues. CDR1 is MNHEY, CDR2 SVGEGT, per germline. The CDR3 loop is CASSYVQGFYGYTF. In DNA form, the CDR3 reads TGTGCCAGCAGTTACGTACAGGGATTCTATGGCTACACCTTC.

J is TRBJ2-1 and V is TRBV5-5; TRBD2 agrees at 8 bases. CDR1 SGHKS and CDR2 YYEKEE come from the germline V gene (reference sequence). This CDR3 is 17 amino acids long. Trimming removed 4 bases from V and 3 bases from J; junction bases left unmatched: 12. DNA of the CDR3: TGTGCCAGCAGCCCAGGTATCACTAGCGGAAGCTACAATGAGCAGTTCTTC. Its translation: CASSPGITSGSYNEQFF. Full variable domain (missing parts from reference TRBV5-5 and TRBJ2-1): DAGVTQSPTHLIKTRGQQVTLRCSPISGHKSVSWYQQVLGQGPQFIFQYYEKEERGRGNFPDRFSARQFPNYSSELNVNALLLGDSALYLCASSPGITSGSYNEQFFGPGTRLTVL.

This clone appeared once. This sequence joins TRBV7-2 and TRBJ1-1; D is unclear. Germline loops: CDR1 SGHTA, CDR2 FQGNSA. Deletions cut 5 bases from V and 1 base from J, with 8 bases between. The CDR3 totals 13 residues. The CDR3 sequence: CASSRDPNTEAFF. Written as DNA, the CDR3 is TGTGCCAGCAGCCGCGATCCGAACACTGAAGCTTTCTTT. Using reference TRBV7-2 and TRBJ1-1 for the parts outside the CDR3, the full variable domain is GAGVSQSPSNKVTEKGKDVELRCDPISGHTALYWYRQSLGQGLEFLIYFQGNSAPDKSGLPSDRFSAERTGGSVSTLTIQRTQQEDSAVYLCASSRDPNTEAFFGQGTRLTVV.

This clone was seen a few times. CDR3 nucleotide sequence: TGTGCCAGCAGCAGTAGCGGGAGCTGGTGGGAGACCCAGTACTTC. Protein product: CASSSSGSWWETQYF. The chain employs TRBV11-2 and TRBJ2-5; 9 nucleotides line up with TRBD2. V lost 5 bases to trimming and J lost 5 bases; unmatched junction nucleotides: 9. Germline V lookup: CDR1 SGHAT, CDR2 FQNNGV. The CDR3 length is 15 residues.

V and J are TRBV2 and TRBJ1-5; 8 bases are a match to TRBD1. Germline lookup yields CDR1 SNHLY and CDR2 FYNNEI. This CDR3 is 14 amino acids long. V dropped 6 bases and J dropped 3; count of bases not matched to a gene: 4. The CDR3 loop is CASRGDRTNQPQHF. The CDR3, as DNA: TGTGCCAGCAGGGGGGACAGGACCAATCAGCCCCAGCATTTT.